This TCR beta chain was sequenced for a study of OX40 agonist ivuxolimab in advanced cancers. Study-level background: Anti-PD-1, anti-PD-L1 or anti-CTLA-4 therapy given earlier was allowed, and around 40% had some. Three patients showed partial responses: one hepatocellular carcinoma and two cutaneous melanoma cases.

Assay used: immunoSEQ multiplex PCR; TCRdb lists only in-frame clones, some missing. The table shows more than 60,000 clones, with roughly 93% occurring only once. General study results and limits: With doses of 0.1 to 3.0 mg/kg, CD4+ and CD8+ blood T cells had undergone clonal expansion by week 6.

Prior autoimmune disease or systemic immunosuppression barred patients. As regards this clone: No antigen is known for it.

CDR3 length: 18 amino acids. J lost 2 bases, V lost 2 bases, and 7 bases had no gene match. Germline V CDR1 and CDR2: MNHNS, SASEGT. The clonotype was recovered from an adult with an advanced solid tumor such as melanoma, head and neck, liver or kidney cancer. The sequencing used CD4+ or CD8+ T cells sorted from blood, collected in a trial of the OX40 agonist ivuxolimab. The rearrangement joins TRBV6-1 to TRBJ2-3, with TRBD2 matching over 13 bases. CDR3 residues: CASSERGGLAGITDTQYF. CDR3 bases: TGTGCCAGCAGTGAAAGAGGGGGACTAGCGGGAATCACAGATACGCAGTATTTT.